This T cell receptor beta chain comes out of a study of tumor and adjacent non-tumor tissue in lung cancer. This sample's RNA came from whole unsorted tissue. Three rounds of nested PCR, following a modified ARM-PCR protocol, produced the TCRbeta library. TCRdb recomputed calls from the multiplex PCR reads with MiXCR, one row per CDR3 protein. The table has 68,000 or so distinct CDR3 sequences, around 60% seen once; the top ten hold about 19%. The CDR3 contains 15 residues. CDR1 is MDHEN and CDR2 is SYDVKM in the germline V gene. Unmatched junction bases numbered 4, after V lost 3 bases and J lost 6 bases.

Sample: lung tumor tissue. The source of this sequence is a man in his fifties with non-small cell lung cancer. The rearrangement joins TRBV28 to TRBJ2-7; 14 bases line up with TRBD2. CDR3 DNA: TGTGCCAGCAGTTTGGGGACTAGCGGGAGACGCGAGCAGTACTTC. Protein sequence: CASSLGTSGRREQYF.